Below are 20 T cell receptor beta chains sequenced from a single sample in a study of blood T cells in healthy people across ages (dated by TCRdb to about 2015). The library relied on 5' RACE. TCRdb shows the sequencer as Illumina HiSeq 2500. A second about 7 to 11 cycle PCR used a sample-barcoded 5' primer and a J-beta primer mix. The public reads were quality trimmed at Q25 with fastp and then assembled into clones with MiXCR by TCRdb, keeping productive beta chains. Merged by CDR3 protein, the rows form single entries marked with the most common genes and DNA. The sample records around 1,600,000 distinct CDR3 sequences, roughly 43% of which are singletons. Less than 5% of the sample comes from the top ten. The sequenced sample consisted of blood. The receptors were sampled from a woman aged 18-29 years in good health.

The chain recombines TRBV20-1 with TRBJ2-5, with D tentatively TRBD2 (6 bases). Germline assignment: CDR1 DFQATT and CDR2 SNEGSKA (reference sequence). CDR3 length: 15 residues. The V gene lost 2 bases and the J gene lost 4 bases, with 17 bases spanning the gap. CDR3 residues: CSARRDSNRRETQYF. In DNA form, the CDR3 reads TGCAGTGCTAGACGGGACTCGAACAGAAGAGAGACCCAGTACTTC.

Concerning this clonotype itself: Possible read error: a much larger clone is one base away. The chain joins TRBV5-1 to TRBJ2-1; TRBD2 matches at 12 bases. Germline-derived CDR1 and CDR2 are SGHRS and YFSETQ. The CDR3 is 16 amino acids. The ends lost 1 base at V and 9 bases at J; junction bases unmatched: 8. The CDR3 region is CASSLSETSGRVEQFF. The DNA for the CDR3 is TGCGCCAGCAGCTTGTCCGAGACTAGCGGGAGAGTTGAGCAGTTCTTC.

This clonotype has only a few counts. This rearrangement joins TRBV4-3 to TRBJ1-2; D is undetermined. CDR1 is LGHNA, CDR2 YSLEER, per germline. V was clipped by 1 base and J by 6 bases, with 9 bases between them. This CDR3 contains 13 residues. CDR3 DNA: TGCGCCAGCAGCCAAGGGATGGGGAATGGCTACACCTTC. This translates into CASSQGMGNGYTF.

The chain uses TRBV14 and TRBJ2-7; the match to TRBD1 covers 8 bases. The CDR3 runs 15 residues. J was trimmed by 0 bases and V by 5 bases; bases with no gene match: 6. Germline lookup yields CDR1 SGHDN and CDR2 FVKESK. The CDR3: CASSARDRHSYEQYF. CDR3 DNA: TGTGCCAGCAGCGCCCGGGACAGGCACTCCTACGAGCAGTACTTC.

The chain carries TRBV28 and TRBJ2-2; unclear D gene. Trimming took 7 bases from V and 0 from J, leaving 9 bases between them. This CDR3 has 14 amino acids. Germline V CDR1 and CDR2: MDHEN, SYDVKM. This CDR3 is CASMGSANTGELFF. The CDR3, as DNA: TGTGCCAGCATGGGCAGCGCGAACACCGGGGAGCTGTTTTTT.

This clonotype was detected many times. CDR3 sequence (DNA): TGCAGCGTTGATCGGGGAGTGGGTGAAAAACTGTTTTTT. Translation gives CSVDRGVGEKLFF. The rearrangement joins TRBV29-1 to TRBJ1-4; D is ambiguous. The V gene's germline CDR1 is SQVTM and CDR2 ANQGSEA. V shed 3 bases and J shed 7 bases, with 12 bases lying between them. The CDR3 contains 13 residues. Complete variable domain (other parts from reference TRBV29-1 and TRBJ1-4): SAVISQKPSRDICQRGTSLTIQCQVDSQVTMMFWYRQQPGQSLTLIATANQGSEATYESGFVIDKFPISRPNLTFSTLTVSNMSPEDSSIYLCSVDRGVGEKLFFGSGTQLSVL.

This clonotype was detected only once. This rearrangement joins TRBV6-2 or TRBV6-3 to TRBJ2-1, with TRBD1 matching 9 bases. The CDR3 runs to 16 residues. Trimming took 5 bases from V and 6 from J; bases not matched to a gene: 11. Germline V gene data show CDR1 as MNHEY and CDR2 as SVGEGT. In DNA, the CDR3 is TGTGCCAGCAGTCGCTCCCCTCGGGACAGGGCCAATGAGCAGTTCTTC. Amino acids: CASSRSPRDRANEQFF.

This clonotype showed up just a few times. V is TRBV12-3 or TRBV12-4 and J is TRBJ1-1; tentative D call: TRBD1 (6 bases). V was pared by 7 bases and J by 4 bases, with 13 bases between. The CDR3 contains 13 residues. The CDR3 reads CASNRVTGTEAFF. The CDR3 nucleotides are TGTGCCAGCAACAGGGTAACCGGCACTGAAGCTTTCTTT.

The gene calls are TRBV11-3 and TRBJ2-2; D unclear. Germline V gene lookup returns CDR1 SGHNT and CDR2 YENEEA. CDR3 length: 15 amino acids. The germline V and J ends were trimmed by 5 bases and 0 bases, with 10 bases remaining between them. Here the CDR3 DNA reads TGTGCCAGCAGCCCCTCCGTTTCGAACACCGGGGAGCTGTTTTTT. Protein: CASSPSVSNTGELFF.

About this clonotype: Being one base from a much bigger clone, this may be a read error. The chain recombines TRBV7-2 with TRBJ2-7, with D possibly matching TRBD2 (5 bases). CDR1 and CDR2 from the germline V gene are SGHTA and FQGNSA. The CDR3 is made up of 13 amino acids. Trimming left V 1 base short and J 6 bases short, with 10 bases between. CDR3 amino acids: CASSLVAFCEQYF. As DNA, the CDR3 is TGTGCCAGCAGCTTAGTAGCGTTCTGCGAGCAGTACTTC.

The DNA for the CDR3 is TGTGCCAGCACTGGGGGACAGGCTAACTTGCAGTTCTTC. It is translated as CASTGGQANLQFF. V usage is TRBV6-1 and J usage is TRBJ2-1; 8 bases fit TRBD1. Germline CDR1 MNHNS, CDR2 SASEGT. Trimming took 7 bases from V and 12 from J; bases not matched to a gene: 11. The CDR3 extends over 13 amino acids.

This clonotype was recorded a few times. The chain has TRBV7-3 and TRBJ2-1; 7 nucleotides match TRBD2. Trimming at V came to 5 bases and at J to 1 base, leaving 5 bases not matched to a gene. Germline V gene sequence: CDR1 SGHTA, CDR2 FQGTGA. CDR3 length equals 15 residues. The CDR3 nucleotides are TGTGCCAGCAGCCCACTAGCGCTGTCCTACAATGAGCAGTTCTTC. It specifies CASSPLALSYNEQFF.

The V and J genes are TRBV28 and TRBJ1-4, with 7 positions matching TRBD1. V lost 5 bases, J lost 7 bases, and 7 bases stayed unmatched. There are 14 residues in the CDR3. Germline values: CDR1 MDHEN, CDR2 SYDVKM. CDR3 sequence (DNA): TGTGCCAGCAGTACTCGACAGGGAACTGAAAAACTGTTTTTT. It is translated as CASSTRQGTEKLFF.

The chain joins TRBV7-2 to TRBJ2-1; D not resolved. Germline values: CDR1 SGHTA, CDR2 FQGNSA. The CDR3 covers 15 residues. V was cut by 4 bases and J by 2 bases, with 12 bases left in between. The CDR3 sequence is CASSSSAEAYNEQFF. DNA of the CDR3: TGTGCCAGCAGCTCGTCCGCAGAAGCCTACAATGAGCAGTTCTTC.

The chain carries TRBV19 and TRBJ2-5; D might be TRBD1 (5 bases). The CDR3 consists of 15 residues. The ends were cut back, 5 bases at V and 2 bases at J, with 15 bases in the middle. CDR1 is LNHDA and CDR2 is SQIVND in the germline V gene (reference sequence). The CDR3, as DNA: TGTGCCAGTAGTCCGTGGGCAGGGTCGCAAGAGACCCAGTACTTC. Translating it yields CASSPWAGSQETQYF.

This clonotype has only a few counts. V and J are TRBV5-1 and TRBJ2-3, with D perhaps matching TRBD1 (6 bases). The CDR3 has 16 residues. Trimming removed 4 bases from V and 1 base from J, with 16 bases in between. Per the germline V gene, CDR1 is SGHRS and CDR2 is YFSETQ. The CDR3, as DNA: TGCGCCAGCAGCCAGGGGACGGCGGGCCGCACAGATACGCAGTATTTT. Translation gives CASSQGTAGRTDTQYF.

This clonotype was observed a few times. The DNA of the CDR3 is TGTGCCAGCAGTACCCGACAGTATAATTCACCCCTCCACTTT. Its protein product is CASSTRQYNSPLHF. The chain links TRBV12-3 or TRBV12-4 to TRBJ1-6, with TRBD1 as a possible D gene (5 bases). The CDR3 has 14 residues. V was clipped by 5 bases and J by 4 bases, with 9 bases between them.

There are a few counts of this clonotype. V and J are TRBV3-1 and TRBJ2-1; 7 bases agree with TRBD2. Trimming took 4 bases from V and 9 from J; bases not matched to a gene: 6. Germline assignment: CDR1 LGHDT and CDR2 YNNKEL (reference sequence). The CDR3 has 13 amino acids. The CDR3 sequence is CASSPSQRGEQFF. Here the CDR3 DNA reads TGTGCCAGCAGCCCTTCGCAGCGGGGTGAGCAGTTCTTC.

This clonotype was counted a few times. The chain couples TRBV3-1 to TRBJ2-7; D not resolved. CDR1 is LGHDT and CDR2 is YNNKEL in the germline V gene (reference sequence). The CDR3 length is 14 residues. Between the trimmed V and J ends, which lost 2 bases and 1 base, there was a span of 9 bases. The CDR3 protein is CASSQQHRSYEQYF. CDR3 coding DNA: TGTGCCAGCAGCCAACAGCACCGATCCTACGAGCAGTACTTC.

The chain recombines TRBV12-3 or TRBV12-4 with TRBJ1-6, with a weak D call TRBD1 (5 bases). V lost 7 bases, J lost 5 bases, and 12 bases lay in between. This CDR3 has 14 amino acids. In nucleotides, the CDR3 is TGTGCCAGCACCCTGGACATGAATAATTCACCCCTCCACTTT. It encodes CASTLDMNNSPLHF.